This T cell receptor (beta chain) was recovered during a study of blood T cell repertoires in COVID-19. Sequenced by immunoSEQ multiplex PCR; TCRdb stores in-frame clones only, minus some. This table holds 450,000 to 500,000 clones, 70% to 90% found once. Trimming took 4 bases from V and 3 from J, leaving 18 bases between them. The CDR3 spans 16 residues. CDR1 and CDR2 from the germline V gene are SNHLY and FYNNEI. This receptor was obtained from a human donor in a cohort sampled during active COVID-19. The chain recombines TRBV2 with TRBJ2-5, with D possibly TRBD2 on 6 matching bases. Sequenced sample: peripheral blood. DNA of the CDR3: TGTGCCAGCAGTGCCCTCTGGGGCGGAGGGGAAGAGACCCAGTACTTC. This translates into CASSALWGGGEETQYF.